This T cell receptor beta chain derives from a study of technical replicates of blood from four donors. This CDR3 has 15 residues. Unmatched junction bases numbered 11, after V lost 9 bases and J lost 7 bases. Germline CDR1 reads LGHNA; CDR2 reads YNFKEQ. Clones were sequenced by immunoSEQ multiplex PCR, and TCRdb holds only the in-frame ones, with some missing. This sample has more than 60,000 clones; 85% to 95% occur once, and the top ten carry around 0.43%. Material for sequencing was T cells isolated from PBMCs. The V call is TRBV4-2, the J call TRBJ2-2; 10 bases line up with TRBD1. The TCR was taken from a human donor in good health. The CDR3 here is CASRDRGRGFGELFF. CDR3 coding DNA: TGTGCCAGTCGTGACAGGGGGCGCGGTTTCGGGGAGCTGTTTTTT.